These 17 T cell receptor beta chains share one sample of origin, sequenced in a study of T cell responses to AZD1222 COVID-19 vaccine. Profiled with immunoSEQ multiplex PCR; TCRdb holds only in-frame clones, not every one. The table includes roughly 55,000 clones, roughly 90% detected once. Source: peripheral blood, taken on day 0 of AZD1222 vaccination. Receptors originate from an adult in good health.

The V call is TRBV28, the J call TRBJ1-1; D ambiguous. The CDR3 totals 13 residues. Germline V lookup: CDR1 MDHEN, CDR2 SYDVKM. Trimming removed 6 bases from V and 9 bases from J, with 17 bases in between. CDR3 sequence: CASRPASSRKAFF. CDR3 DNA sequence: TGTGCCAGCAGACCCGCCTCGTCGCGTAAAGCTTTCTTT.

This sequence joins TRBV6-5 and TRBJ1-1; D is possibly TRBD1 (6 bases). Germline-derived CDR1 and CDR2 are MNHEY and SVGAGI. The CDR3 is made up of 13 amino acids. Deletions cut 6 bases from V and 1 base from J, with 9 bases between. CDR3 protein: CASRQGTNTEAFF. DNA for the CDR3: TGTGCCAGCAGGCAGGGGACGAACACTGAAGCTTTCTTT.

The CDR3 DNA follows: TGTGCCAGCAGCCCGACGGGAGCCGGGGAGACCCAGTACTTC. Its translation is CASSPTGAGETQYF. This rearrangement joins TRBV7-9 to TRBJ2-5; tentative D call: TRBD2 (6 bases). The germline V gene has CDR1 SEHNR and CDR2 FQNEAQ (reference sequence). Trimming stripped 5 bases from V and 5 bases from J, with 15 bases between. The CDR3 extends over 14 amino acids.

CDR3 protein: CASRWTVEKLFF. CDR3 nucleotides: TGTGCCAGCAGATGGACAGTCGAAAAACTGTTTTTT. This rearrangement joins TRBV2 to TRBJ1-4; TRBD1 might be the D (6 bases). Germline CDR1 and CDR2: SNHLY and FYNNEI. Trimming pared 6 bases from V and 8 bases from J, leaving 10 bases between. This CDR3 region has 12 residues.

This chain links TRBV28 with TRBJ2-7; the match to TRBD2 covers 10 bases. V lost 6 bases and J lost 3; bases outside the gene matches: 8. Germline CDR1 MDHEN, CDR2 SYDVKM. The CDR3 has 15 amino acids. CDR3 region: CASRPSGRANYEQYF. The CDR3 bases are TGTGCCAGCAGACCCAGCGGGAGGGCCAACTACGAGCAGTACTTC.

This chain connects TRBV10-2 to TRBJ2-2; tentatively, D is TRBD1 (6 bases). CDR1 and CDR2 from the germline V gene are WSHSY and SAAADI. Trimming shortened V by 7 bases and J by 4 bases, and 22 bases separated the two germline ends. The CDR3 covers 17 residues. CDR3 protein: CASKGKNRERGTGELFF. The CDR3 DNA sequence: TGCGCCAGCAAGGGGAAAAACAGGGAAAGAGGCACCGGGGAGCTGTTTTTT.

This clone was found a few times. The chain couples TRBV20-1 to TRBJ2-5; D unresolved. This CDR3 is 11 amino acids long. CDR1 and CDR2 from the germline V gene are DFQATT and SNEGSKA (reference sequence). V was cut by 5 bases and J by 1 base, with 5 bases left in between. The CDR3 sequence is CSAFLQETQYF. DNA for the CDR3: TGCAGTGCTTTCCTCCAAGAGACCCAGTACTTC.

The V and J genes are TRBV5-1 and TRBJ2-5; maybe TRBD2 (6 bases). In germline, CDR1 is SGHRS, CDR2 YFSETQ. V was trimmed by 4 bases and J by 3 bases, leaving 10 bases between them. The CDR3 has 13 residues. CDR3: CASSSLAEETQYF. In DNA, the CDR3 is TGCGCCAGCAGCAGTTTAGCGGAAGAGACCCAGTACTTC.

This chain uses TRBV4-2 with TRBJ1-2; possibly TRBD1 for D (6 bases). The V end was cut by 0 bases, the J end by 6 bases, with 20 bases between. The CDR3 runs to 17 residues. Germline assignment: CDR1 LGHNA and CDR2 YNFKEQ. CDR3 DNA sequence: TGTGCCAGCAGCCAAGATCCGGGACAAGGAGAGAGGGATGGCTACACCTTC. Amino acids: CASSQDPGQGERDGYTF.

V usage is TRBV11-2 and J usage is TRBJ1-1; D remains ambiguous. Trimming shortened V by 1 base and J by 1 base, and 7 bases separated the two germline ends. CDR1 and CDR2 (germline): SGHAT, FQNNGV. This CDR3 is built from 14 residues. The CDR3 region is CASSLGHQNTEAFF. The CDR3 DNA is TGTGCCAGCAGCTTAGGACACCAGAACACTGAAGCTTTCTTT.

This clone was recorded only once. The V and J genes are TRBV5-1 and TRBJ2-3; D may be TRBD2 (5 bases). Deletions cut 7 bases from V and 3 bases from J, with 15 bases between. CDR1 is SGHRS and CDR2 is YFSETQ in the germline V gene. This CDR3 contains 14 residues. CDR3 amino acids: CASQLRTGTDTQYF. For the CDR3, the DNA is TGCGCCAGCCAACTTAGGACGGGAACAGATACGCAGTATTTT.

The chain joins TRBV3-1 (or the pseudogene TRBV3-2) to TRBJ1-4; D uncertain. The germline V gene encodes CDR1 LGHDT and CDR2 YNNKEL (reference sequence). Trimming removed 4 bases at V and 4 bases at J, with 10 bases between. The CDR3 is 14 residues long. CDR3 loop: CASSPMGSNEKLFF. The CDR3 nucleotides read TGTGCCAGCAGCCCGATGGGGAGTAATGAAAAACTGTTTTTT.

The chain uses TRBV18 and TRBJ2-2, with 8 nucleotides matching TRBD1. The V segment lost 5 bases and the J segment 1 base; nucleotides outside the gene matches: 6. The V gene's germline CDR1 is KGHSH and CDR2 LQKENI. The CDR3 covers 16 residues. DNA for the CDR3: TGTGCCAGCTCAAGACAGGGGCCAAAGAACACCGGGGAGCTGTTTTTT. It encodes CASSRQGPKNTGELFF.

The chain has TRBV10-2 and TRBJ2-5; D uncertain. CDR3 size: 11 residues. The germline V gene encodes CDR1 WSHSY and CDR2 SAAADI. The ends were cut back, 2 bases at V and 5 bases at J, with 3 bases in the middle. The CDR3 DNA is TGCGCCAGCAGTGAGGTGGAGACCCAGTACTTC. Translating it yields CASSEVETQYF.

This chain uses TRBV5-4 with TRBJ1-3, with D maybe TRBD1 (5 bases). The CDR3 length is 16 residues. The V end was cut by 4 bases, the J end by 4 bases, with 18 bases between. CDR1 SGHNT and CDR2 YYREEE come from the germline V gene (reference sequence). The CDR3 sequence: CASSTDPGGYGNTIYF. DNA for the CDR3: TGTGCCAGCAGCACGGACCCGGGGGGATACGGAAACACCATATATTTT.

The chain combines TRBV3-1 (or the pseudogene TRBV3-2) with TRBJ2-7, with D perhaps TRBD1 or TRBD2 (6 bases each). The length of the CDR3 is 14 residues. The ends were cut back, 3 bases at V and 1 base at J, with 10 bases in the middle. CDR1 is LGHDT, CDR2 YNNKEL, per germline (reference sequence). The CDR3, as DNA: TGTGCCAGCAGCCAGCCGGGGGCATCCTACGAGCAGTACTTC. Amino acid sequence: CASSQPGASYEQYF.

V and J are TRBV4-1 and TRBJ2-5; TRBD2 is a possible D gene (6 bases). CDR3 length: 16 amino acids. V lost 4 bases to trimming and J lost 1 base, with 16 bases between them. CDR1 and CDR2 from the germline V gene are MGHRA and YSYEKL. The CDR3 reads CASSPRLVALQETQYF. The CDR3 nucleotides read TGCGCCAGCAGCCCCCGACTAGTAGCCCTCCAAGAGACCCAGTACTTC.